This entry lists 8 T cell receptor beta chains sequenced from one sample in a study of T cell responses to AZD1222 COVID-19 vaccine. Here immunoSEQ multiplex PCR was the method, and the copy in TCRdb shows in-frame clones only, minus some. The table has about 130,000 clones, 85% to 95% seen once; the top ten hold roughly 0.96%. The sample consisted of peripheral blood, taken on day 0 of AZD1222 vaccination. The receptors were gathered from an adult in good health.

The chain uses TRBV2 and TRBJ1-4; possibly TRBD1 for D (6 bases). This CDR3 is 14 amino acids long. V gave up 9 bases and J gave up 8 bases, with 19 bases separating them. Germline CDR1 SNHLY, CDR2 FYNNEI. In DNA, the CDR3 is TGTGCCAGTTCCATCAGGACAGTCGACGAAAAACTGTTTTTT. Translation gives CASSIRTVDEKLFF.

The V and J genes are TRBV7-3 and TRBJ1-2, with D uncertain. Trimming left V 2 bases short and J 3 bases short, with 7 bases between. The CDR3 has 13 amino acids. Germline CDR1 SGHTA, CDR2 FQGTGA. This chain's CDR3 is CASSLGFDYGYTF. CDR3 DNA sequence: TGTGCCAGCAGCTTAGGGTTCGACTATGGCTACACCTTC.

The chain joins TRBV14 to TRBJ2-1, with unresolved D. From germline, CDR1 is SGHDN and CDR2 FVKESK. V dropped 4 bases and J dropped 0 bases, with 13 bases sitting between them. The CDR3 runs 16 residues. CDR3 sequence reads: CASSPDEAHSYNEQFF. CDR3 coding DNA: TGTGCCAGCAGCCCCGACGAGGCCCACTCCTACAATGAGCAGTTCTTC.

The rearrangement links TRBV10-2 to TRBJ2-7, with D possibly matching TRBD1 (5 bases). Trimming cost V 8 bases and J 7 bases, with 27 bases left between them. This CDR3 spans 16 amino acids. The germline V gene has CDR1 WSHSY and CDR2 SAAADI. The DNA for the CDR3 is TGCGCCAGCCTTGCCCCTTCGGACATACTTTTACGAGAGCAGTACTTC. Amino acids: CASLAPSDILLREQYF.

This rearrangement joins TRBV10-3 to TRBJ1-2; D is undetermined. The CDR3 runs 13 residues. Deletions cut 7 bases from V and 3 bases from J, with 12 bases between. CDR1 and CDR2 from the germline V gene are ENHRY and SYGVKD. In nucleotides, the CDR3 is TGTGCCATCAAGGCCCCTGCGGACTATGGCTACACCTTC. As protein: CAIKAPADYGYTF.

As regards this clone: Other DNA sequences in the sample encode the same CDR3. The J gene is TRBJ2-5, the V gene TRBV10-3, with 8 bases matching TRBD1. Trimming cost V 7 bases and J 4 bases; bases outside gene matches: 8. CDR1 and CDR2 from the germline V gene are ENHRY and SYGVKD. This CDR3 is built from 14 residues. As DNA, the CDR3 is TGTGCCATCAAGGAGGCAGGGGGCGGAGAGACCCAGTACTTC. As protein: CAIKEAGGGETQYF.

The chain recombines TRBV20-1 with TRBJ2-3; TRBD2 agrees at 13 bases. After removal of 3 bases from V and 2 bases from J, the junction contained 11 bases not matched to a gene. This CDR3 spans 18 amino acids. The germline V gene encodes CDR1 DFQATT and CDR2 SNEGSKA (reference sequence). CDR3 in amino acids: CSASFLRTSGGYTDTQYF. CDR3 nucleotide sequence: TGCAGTGCTAGTTTTCTCAGGACTAGCGGGGGTTACACAGATACGCAGTATTTT.

The chain couples TRBV20-1 to TRBJ1-2, with D possibly TRBD1 on 6 matching bases. The germline V gene encodes CDR1 DFQATT and CDR2 SNEGSKA (reference sequence). The CDR3 length is 13 residues. Trimming pared 3 bases from V and 4 bases from J, leaving 12 bases between. The CDR3 sequence is CSASGTTRYGYTF. The CDR3 DNA sequence: TGCAGTGCTAGTGGGACAACCCGCTATGGCTACACCTTC.